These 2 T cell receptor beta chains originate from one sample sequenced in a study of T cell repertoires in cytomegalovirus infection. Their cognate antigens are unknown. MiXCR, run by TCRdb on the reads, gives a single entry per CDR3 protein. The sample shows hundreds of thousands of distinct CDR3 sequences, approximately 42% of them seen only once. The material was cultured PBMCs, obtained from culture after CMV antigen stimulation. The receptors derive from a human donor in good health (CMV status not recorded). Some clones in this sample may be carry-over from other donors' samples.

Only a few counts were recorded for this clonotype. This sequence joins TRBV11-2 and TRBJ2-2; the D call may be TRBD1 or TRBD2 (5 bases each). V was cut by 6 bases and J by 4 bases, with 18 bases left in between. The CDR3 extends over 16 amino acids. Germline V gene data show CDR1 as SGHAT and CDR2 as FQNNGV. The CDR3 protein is CASRTFFGATTGELFF. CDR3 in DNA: TGTGCCAGCAGGACCTTCTTCGGGGCTACCACCGGGGAGCTGTTTTTT.

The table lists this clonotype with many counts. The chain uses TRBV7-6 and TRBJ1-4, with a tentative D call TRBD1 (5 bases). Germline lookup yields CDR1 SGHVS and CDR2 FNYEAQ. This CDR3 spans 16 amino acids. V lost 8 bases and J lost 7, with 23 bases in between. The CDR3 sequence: CASGGTSFATGEKLFF. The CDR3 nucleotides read TGTGCCAGCGGTGGGACCTCTTTTGCCACTGGTGAAAAACTGTTTTTT.